Shown below are 4 T cell receptor beta chains from a single sample sequenced in a study of blood T cells in healthy people across ages. The use of a sample-barcoded 5' primer and a J-beta primer mix characterized a second PCR of 7 to 11 cycles. TCRdb reprocessed the 5' RACE reads with MiXCR, giving one entry per CDR3 protein. The data hold over 950,000 distinct CDR3 sequences, with roughly two fifths observed a single time. The sample comprised blood. The receptors were gathered from a man between 18 and 35 years old in good health.

Of note for this clonotype: One end of the junction fails to match germline, which may point to a read error. The rearrangement uses TRBV7-2 and TRBJ1-3, with a tentative D call TRBD1 (5 bases). Germline values: CDR1 SGHTA, CDR2 FQGNSA. The CDR3 covers 15 residues. CDR3 residues: CASSFMGDSGNTIYF. In DNA form, the CDR3 reads TGTGCCAGTAGCTTCATGGGGGATTCTGGAAACACCATATATTTT.

The gene calls are TRBV7-9 and TRBJ1-1; TRBD1 matches at 7 bases. Trimming removed 5 bases from V and 1 base from J; junction bases left unmatched: 4. CDR3 size: 14 residues. Germline assignment: CDR1 SEHNR and CDR2 FQNEAQ (reference sequence). The CDR3 nucleotides are TGTGCCAGCAGCCGGGGACAGTCGAACACTGAAGCTTTCTTT. Its translation is CASSRGQSNTEAFF.

The chain is built from TRBV7-8 and TRBJ2-6, with no clear D. V shed 2 bases and J shed 0 bases, with 14 bases lying between them. Per the germline V gene, CDR1 is SGHVS and CDR2 is FQNEAQ. The CDR3 extends over 18 amino acids. This chain's CDR3 is CASSLFSGPTSGANVLTF. In DNA, the CDR3 is TGTGCCAGCAGCTTATTTTCAGGACCAACCTCTGGGGCCAACGTCCTGACTTTC.

V and J are TRBV12-3 or TRBV12-4 and TRBJ2-5; D gene unclear. The DNA matches TRBJ2-7 better at its end, which makes the J call doubtful. This CDR3 spans 14 amino acids. Here the CDR3 DNA reads TGTGCCAGCAGTTTGCACCACCCGCTGGGCGAGCAGTACTTC. Its translation: CASSLHHPLGEQYF.